This passage covers 22 T cell receptor beta chains from one sample sequenced in a study of blood T cells in healthy people across ages (dated by TCRdb to between 2014 and 2017). Preparation of the library involved 5' RACE. TCRdb lists the instrument as Illumina HiSeq 2500. The second PCR ran for about 6 to 11 cycles and used a J-beta primer mix along with a sample-barcoded 5' primer. Using fastp trimming at Q25 and MiXCR clonotype assembly, TCRdb reanalyzed the public sequencing data and kept in-frame beta chains. One record per CDR3 amino acid sequence lists the most common genes and DNA. In this sample the table shows about a million distinct CDR3 sequences, about 51% of which occur a single time. The top ten clonotypes cover around a fifth of the sample. The sequenced material came from blood. The receptor set was obtained from a woman aged 55-69 years in good health.

The chain uses TRBV27 and TRBJ2-1; 11 bases line up with TRBD2. The CDR3 is made up of 18 amino acids. Unmatched junction bases numbered 5, after V lost 1 base and J lost 0 bases. Germline assignment: CDR1 MNHEY and CDR2 SMNVEV (reference sequence). CDR3 amino acids: CASSLFRTSGSSYNEQFF. The CDR3 coding sequence is TGTGCCAGCAGTTTATTTCGTACTAGCGGGAGCTCCTACAATGAGCAGTTCTTC.

V usage is TRBV28 and J usage is TRBJ1-4; D remains ambiguous. This CDR3 contains 13 residues. V dropped 6 bases and J dropped 6 bases, with 11 bases sitting between them. Germline V gene data show CDR1 as MDHEN and CDR2 as SYDVKM. CDR3 sequence (DNA): TGTGCCAGCAGCCTCGAGGTCGATGAAAAACTGTTTTTT. It is translated as CASSLEVDEKLFF.

This clonotype was detected only a few times. The J gene is TRBJ2-1, the V gene TRBV5-1, with D hard to call. Germline values: CDR1 SGHRS, CDR2 YFSETQ. Trimming pared 6 bases from V and 8 bases from J, leaving 18 bases between. The CDR3 is 14 residues long. CDR3 bases: TGCGCCAGCACCGTGGACGGAGCAAATGATGAGCAGTTCTTC. Residues: CASTVDGANDEQFF.

The rearrangement uses TRBV9 and TRBJ2-2; D gene ambiguous. V was clipped by 0 bases and J by 5 bases, with 8 bases between them. Germline CDR1 is SGDLS and CDR2 is YYNGEE. The CDR3 covers 14 residues. CDR3 sequence: CASSVGVATGELFF. CDR3 in DNA: TGTGCCAGCAGCGTAGGGGTAGCAACCGGGGAGCTGTTTTTT.

This clonotype was seen a single time. V is TRBV11-2 and J is TRBJ1-1; D call uncertain. V was cut by 6 bases and J by 0 bases, with 11 bases left in between. Germline V gene sequence: CDR1 SGHAT, CDR2 FQNNGV. CDR3 length: 14 residues. Here the CDR3 reads CASSQTLMNTEAFF. CDR3 nucleotide sequence: TGTGCCAGCAGTCAGACACTCATGAACACTGAAGCTTTCTTT.

This clonotype has a handful of counts. The chain combines TRBV7-2 with TRBJ2-5, with TRBD2 matching 13 bases. Germline lookup yields CDR1 SGHTA and CDR2 FQGNSA. The V and J ends lost 5 bases and 0 bases, in that order; junction bases with no gene match: 6. This CDR3 has 17 amino acids. The CDR3 region has the DNA TGTGCCAGCAGCCTACCGGGACTAGCGGGGCACCAAGAGACCCAGTACTTC. This codes for CASSLPGLAGHQETQYF.

The V call is TRBV28, the J call TRBJ2-5, with TRBD2 matching over 8 bases. Germline CDR1 is MDHEN and CDR2 is SYDVKM. The CDR3 is 17 amino acids. With 7 bases clipped from V and 6 bases from J, the junction kept 19 bases outside the gene matches. This CDR3 reads CASIPRGGRRGDKTQYF. CDR3 bases: TGTGCCAGCATCCCCCGGGGCGGGAGGAGGGGCGATAAGACCCAGTACTTC.

This chain links TRBV30 with TRBJ2-3, with D tentatively TRBD2 (6 bases). Germline CDR1 reads GTSNPN; CDR2 reads SVGIG (reference sequence). Trimming removed 2 bases from V and 6 bases from J, with 24 bases in between. The CDR3 is made up of 17 amino acids. This CDR3 reads CAWSSSRLVGPTDTQYF. The CDR3 nucleotides are TGTGCCTGGAGTTCCTCTCGACTAGTCGGGCCCACTGATACGCAGTATTTT.

V gene TRBV6-6 combines with J gene TRBJ1-6; maybe TRBD1 (5 bases). Trimming took off 7 bases at V and 8 bases at J, with 21 bases between the two ends. Germline V gives CDR1 MNHNY, CDR2 SVGAGI (reference sequence). The CDR3 loop spans 16 amino acids. This CDR3 is CASTQLRAGSYSPLHF. CDR3 nucleotide sequence: TGTGCCAGCACCCAACTTCGGGCAGGGAGTTATTCACCCCTCCACTTT.

This clonotype occurred a few times. The V gene is TRBV7-2, the J gene TRBJ2-3; no clear D gene. V gave up 6 bases and J gave up 2 bases, with 15 bases separating them. Germline CDR1 SGHTA, CDR2 FQGNSA. The CDR3 totals 15 residues. CDR3 residues: CASSTASADTDTQYF. CDR3 sequence (DNA): TGTGCCAGCAGTACCGCTTCGGCAGACACAGATACGCAGTATTTT. Variable domain in full (rest from reference TRBV7-2 and TRBJ2-3): GAGVSQSPSNKVTEKGKDVELRCDPISGHTALYWYRQSLGQGLEFLIYFQGNSAPDKSGLPSDRFSAERTGGSVSTLTIQRTQQEDSAVYLCASSTASADTDTQYFGPGTRLTVL.

The CDR3 DNA is TGTGCCAGCAGTGCTCTGCAGGGCCGGGGCGACGAGCAGTACTTC. Translating it yields CASSALQGRGDEQYF. The rearrangement links TRBV27 to TRBJ2-7; D assignment may be TRBD1 or TRBD2 (5 bases each). The CDR3 runs 15 residues. The germline V and J ends were trimmed by 5 bases and 5 bases, with 19 bases remaining between them. Per the germline V gene, CDR1 is MNHEY and CDR2 is SMNVEV (reference sequence).

This clonotype was counted only a few times. The rearrangement joins TRBV4-2 to TRBJ2-5; perhaps TRBD2 as D (7 bases). The V gene lost 1 base and the J gene lost 3 bases, with 12 bases spanning the gap. CDR1 is LGHNA and CDR2 is YNFKEQ in the germline V gene. This CDR3 spans 15 amino acids. CDR3 in amino acids: CASSQGGGRKETQYF. Here the CDR3 DNA reads TGTGCCAGCAGCCAAGGGGGGGGCAGAAAAGAGACCCAGTACTTC.

In its sample, this clonotype was seen a few times. The rearrangement uses TRBV28 and TRBJ2-4; the D gene is possibly TRBD2 (5 bases). The V and J ends lost 7 bases and 1 base respectively, with 17 bases between them. The CDR3 sequence is 16 residues long. CDR1 and CDR2 (germline): MDHEN, SYDVKM. CDR3 in amino acids: CASKSRPGVAKNIQYF. The CDR3 DNA is TGTGCCAGCAAATCCCGCCCCGGGGTGGCCAAAAACATTCAGTACTTC. The whole variable domain, remainder taken from reference TRBV28 and TRBJ2-4, is DVKVTQSSRYLVKRTGEKVFLECVQDMDHENMFWYRQDPGLGLRLIYFSYDVKMKEKGDIPEGYSVSREKKERFSLILESASTNQTSMYLCASKSRPGVAKNIQYFGAGTRLSVL.

The genes are TRBV6-5 and TRBJ1-2; the D gene is possibly TRBD1 (6 bases). This CDR3 contains 15 residues. V lost 2 bases to trimming and J lost 3 bases, with 13 bases between them. Germline loops: CDR1 MNHEY, CDR2 SVGAGI. For the CDR3, the DNA is TGTGCCAGCAGTTACAGGGCAGGGGCCTACTATGGCTACACCTTC. Translation: CASSYRAGAYYGYTF.

This clonotype was seen a few times. V and J are TRBV12-3 or TRBV12-4 and TRBJ2-1; D call uncertain. CDR3 size: 15 residues. The V gene lost 7 bases and the J gene lost 3 bases, with 16 bases spanning the gap. The CDR3 DNA reads TGTGCCAGCACCCCCTCTTTGGGCGTCTACAATGAGCAGTTCTTC. Its protein product is CASTPSLGVYNEQFF.

This chain joins TRBV3-1 and TRBJ2-7, with a tentative D call TRBD1 (6 bases). CDR1 and CDR2 (germline): LGHDT, YNNKEL (reference sequence). V lost 6 bases to trimming and J lost 0 bases, with 12 bases between them. The CDR3 has 14 residues. The CDR3 loop reads CASRPRGDSYEQYF. DNA for the CDR3: TGTGCCAGCAGGCCCAGGGGAGACTCCTACGAGCAGTACTTC.

The chain is built from TRBV11-2 and TRBJ2-7; D might be TRBD2 (6 bases). Germline V gene data show CDR1 as SGHAT and CDR2 as FQNNGV. There are 16 residues in the CDR3. Trimming shortened V by 4 bases and J by 3 bases, and 19 bases separated the two germline ends. CDR3 loop: CASSSTAQGSGYEQYF. CDR3 DNA sequence: TGTGCCAGCAGCTCCACCGCCCAGGGTAGCGGCTACGAGCAGTACTTC. The entire variable domain, with the rest obtained from reference TRBV11-2 and TRBJ2-7, is as follows: EAGVAQSPRYKIIEKRQSVAFWCNPISGHATLYWYQQILGQGPKLLIQFQNNGVVDDSQLPKDRFSAERLKGVDSTLKIQPAKLEDSAVYLCASSSTAQGSGYEQYFGPGTRLTVT.

This clonotype was counted a few times. This chain connects TRBV24-1 to TRBJ2-5, with D maybe TRBD1 (6 bases). CDR1 and CDR2 from the germline V gene are KGHDR and SFDVKD. The CDR3 covers 14 residues. Between the trimmed V and J ends, which lost 7 bases and 2 bases, there was a span of 13 bases. The CDR3 here is CATSKTGQQETQYF. For the CDR3, the DNA is TGTGCCACCAGCAAGACGGGACAACAAGAGACCCAGTACTTC.

This clonotype was picked up a small number of times. CDR3: CASSPRPGQGYFIQYF. In DNA form, the CDR3 reads TGTGCCAGCAGTCCCAGGCCGGGGCAGGGGTATTTCATTCAGTACTTC. The V and J genes are TRBV27 and TRBJ2-4; TRBD1 might be the D (6 bases). The CDR3 contains 16 residues. CDR1 and CDR2 from the germline V gene are MNHEY and SMNVEV (reference sequence). Trimming pared 5 bases from V and 9 bases from J, leaving 23 bases between.

The rearrangement uses TRBV20-1 and TRBJ2-7; 9 bases match TRBD2. The CDR3 covers 14 residues. After removal of 1 base from V and 5 bases from J, the junction contained 6 bases not matched to a gene. Germline V gives CDR1 DFQATT, CDR2 SNEGSKA (reference sequence). The CDR3 nucleotides read TGCAGTGCTAGAGCATTTAGCGGGAGACACGAGCAGTACTTC. Encoded protein: CSARAFSGRHEQYF.

The rearrangement uses TRBV11-1 and TRBJ2-5, with 7 bases that match TRBD2. Looked up from germline, CDR1 is SGHAT and CDR2 is FQDESV (reference sequence). CDR3 length equals 15 residues. V lost 2 bases and J lost 2; bases outside the gene matches: 5. Written as DNA, the CDR3 is TGTGCCAGCAGCTTACCCCGGGGGGTGCAAGAGACCCAGTACTTC. It yields the protein CASSLPRGVQETQYF.

The chain joins TRBV6-2 or TRBV6-3 to TRBJ2-1; no clear D gene. The CDR3 sequence is 13 residues long. Germline CDR1 reads MNHEY; CDR2 reads SVGEGT. Between the trimmed V and J ends, which lost 5 bases and 5 bases, there was a span of 10 bases. The CDR3 DNA reads as TGTGCCAGCAGTCACCAGTCCCACAATGAGCAGTTCTTC. Translating gives CASSHQSHNEQFF.